One TCR beta chain is described in this entry. These data are taken from a study of T cell responses to AZD1222 COVID-19 vaccine. CDR1 is SGHDT, CDR2 YYEEEE, per germline. The CDR3 has 13 residues. The V and J ends lost 0 bases and 0 bases respectively, with 3 bases between them. Measured with immunoSEQ multiplex PCR; TCRdb has only the in-frame clones, and not every one. The profile shows about 140,000 clones, approximately 90% of them singletons. Sample: peripheral blood, taken 28 days after the second AZD1222 dose. This sequence originates from an adult who received the AZD1222 COVID-19 vaccine. The V call is TRBV5-6, the J call TRBJ1-1; no definite D call. The CDR3, as DNA: TGTGCCAGCAGCTTGGACCTGAACACTGAAGCTTTCTTT. It codes for CASSLDLNTEAFF.